This T cell receptor (beta chain) was sequenced in a study of T cell repertoires in cytomegalovirus infection. Study-wide context: An indication of both CMV infection and matching HLA type came from public TCR beta signatures. Study-wide findings and caveats: Ex vivo, HLA-C-restricted CMV-specific TCR beta clonotypes prevailed over the rest of the response. Summed public TCR beta family frequency identified CMV carriers bearing the relevant HLA.

A few counts support this clonotype. The antigen remains unidentified. MiXCR, run by TCRdb on the reads, gives a single entry per CDR3 protein. The sample includes under 200,000 distinct CDR3 sequences, more than 15% of them seen just once. Sequenced material: CD8+ T cells from PBMCs. This TCR was recovered from a human donor in good health (CMV status not recorded). Some clones in this sample may be carry-over from other donors' samples.

CDR3 amino acids: CASSPSAILYEQFF. In nucleotides, the CDR3 is TGTGCCAGCAGTCCCTCGGCTATTCTTTATGAGCAGTTCTTC. V usage is TRBV28 and J usage is TRBJ2-1; D gene unclear. Trimming left V 5 bases short and J 8 bases short, with 16 bases between. This CDR3 is 14 amino acids long. CDR1 is MDHEN, CDR2 SYDVKM, per germline. The full variable domain, rest sourced from reference TRBV28 and TRBJ2-1, is DVKVTQSSRYLVKRTGEKVFLECVQDMDHENMFWYRQDPGLGLRLIYFSYDVKMKEKGDIPEGYSVSREKKERFSLILESASTNQTSMYLCASSPSAILYEQFFGPGTRLTVL.